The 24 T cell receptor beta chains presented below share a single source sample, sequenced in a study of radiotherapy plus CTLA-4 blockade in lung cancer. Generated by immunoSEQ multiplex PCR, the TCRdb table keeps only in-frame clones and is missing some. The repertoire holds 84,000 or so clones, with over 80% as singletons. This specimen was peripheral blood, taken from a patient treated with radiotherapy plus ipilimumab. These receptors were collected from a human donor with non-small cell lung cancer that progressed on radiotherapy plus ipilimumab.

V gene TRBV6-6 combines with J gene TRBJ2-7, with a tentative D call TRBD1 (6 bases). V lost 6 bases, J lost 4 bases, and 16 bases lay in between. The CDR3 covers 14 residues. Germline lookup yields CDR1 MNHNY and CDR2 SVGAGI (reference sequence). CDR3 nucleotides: TGTGCCAGCAGCCCGAGGACAGAAAAATACGAGCAGTACTTC. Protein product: CASSPRTEKYEQYF.

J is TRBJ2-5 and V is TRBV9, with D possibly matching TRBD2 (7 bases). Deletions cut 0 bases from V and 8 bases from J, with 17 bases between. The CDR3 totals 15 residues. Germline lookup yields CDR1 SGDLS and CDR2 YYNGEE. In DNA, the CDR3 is TGTGCCAGCAGCGTAGCTTTCGGGGGGCCTGGAACCCAGTACTTC. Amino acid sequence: CASSVAFGGPGTQYF. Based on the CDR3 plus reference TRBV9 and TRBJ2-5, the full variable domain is DSGVTQTPKHLITATGQRVTLRCSPRSGDLSVYWYQQSLDQGLQFLIQYYNGEERAKGNILERFSAQQFPDLHSELNLSSLELGDSALYFCASSVAFGGPGTQYFGPGTRLLVL.

For the CDR3, the DNA is TGTGCCAGCAGCCCGCAAGGGGGTACCGGGGAGCTGTTTTTT. This sequence encodes CASSPQGGTGELFF. V gene TRBV11-2 combines with J gene TRBJ2-2; maybe TRBD1 (6 bases). CDR3 length equals 14 residues. The V end lost 5 bases, the J end lost 5 bases, and 12 bases lay between the germline ends. Germline CDR1 SGHAT, CDR2 FQNNGV.

For the CDR3, the DNA is TGCAGTGCTAGTAAAAACATTCAGTACTTC. Translation gives CSASKNIQYF. J is TRBJ2-4 and V is TRBV20-1; no clear D gene. The V and J ends lost 3 bases and 4 bases respectively, with 1 base between them. Germline V CDR1 and CDR2: DFQATT, SNEGSKA (reference sequence). The CDR3 runs to 10 residues.

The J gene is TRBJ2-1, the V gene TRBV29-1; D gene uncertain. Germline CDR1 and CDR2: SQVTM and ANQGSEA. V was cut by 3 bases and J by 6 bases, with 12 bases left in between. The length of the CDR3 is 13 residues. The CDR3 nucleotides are TGCAGCGTTGACCACGGGCAGGCCAATGAGCAGTTCTTC. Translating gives CSVDHGQANEQFF.

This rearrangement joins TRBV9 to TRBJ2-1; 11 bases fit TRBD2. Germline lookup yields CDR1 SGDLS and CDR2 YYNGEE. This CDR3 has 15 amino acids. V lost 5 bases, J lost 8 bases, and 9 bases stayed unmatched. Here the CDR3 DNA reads TGTGCCAGCAGTTTAGCGGGGGGGCTATATGATGAGCAGTTCTTC. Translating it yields CASSLAGGLYDEQFF. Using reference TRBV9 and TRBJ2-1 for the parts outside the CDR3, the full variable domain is DSGVTQTPKHLITATGQRVTLRCSPRSGDLSVYWYQQSLDQGLQFLIQYYNGEERAKGNILERFSAQQFPDLHSELNLSSLELGDSALYFCASSLAGGLYDEQFFGPGTRLTVL.

The CDR3 is CASSLSAGGADTQYF. The CDR3 nucleotides read TGTGCCAGCAGCCTCTCGGCGGGAGGGGCAGATACGCAGTATTTT. The V call is TRBV14, the J call TRBJ2-3, with 9 nucleotides matching TRBD2. Trimming removed 4 bases from V and 4 bases from J; junction bases left unmatched: 6. The germline CDR1 and CDR2 sequences are SGHDN and FVKESK. The CDR3 covers 15 residues.

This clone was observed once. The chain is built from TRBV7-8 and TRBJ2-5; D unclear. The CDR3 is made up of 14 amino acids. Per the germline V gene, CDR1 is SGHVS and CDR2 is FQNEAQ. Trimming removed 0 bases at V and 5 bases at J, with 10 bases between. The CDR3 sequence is CASSLADGRETQYF. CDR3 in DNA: TGTGCCAGCAGCTTAGCGGACGGGCGGGAGACCCAGTACTTC.

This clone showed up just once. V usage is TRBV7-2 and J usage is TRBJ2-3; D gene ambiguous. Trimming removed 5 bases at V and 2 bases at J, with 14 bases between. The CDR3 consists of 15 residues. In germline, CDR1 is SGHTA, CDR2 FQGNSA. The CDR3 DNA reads TGTGCCAGCAGCCCCTCCTACTACCACACAGATACGCAGTATTTT. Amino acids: CASSPSYYHTDTQYF.

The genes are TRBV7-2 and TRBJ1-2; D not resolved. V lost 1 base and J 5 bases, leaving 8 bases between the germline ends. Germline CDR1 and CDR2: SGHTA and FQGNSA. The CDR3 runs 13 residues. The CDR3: CASSLESSYGYTF. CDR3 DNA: TGTGCCAGCAGCTTAGAGTCTTCTTATGGCTACACCTTC.

The CDR3 sequence is CASSIYSGGAFGEQFF. CDR3 sequence (DNA): TGTGCCAGCAGCATCTATAGCGGGGGGGCCTTTGGTGAGCAGTTCTTC. The chain is built from TRBV5-6 and TRBJ2-1; 11 nucleotides align to TRBD2. Trimming took 4 bases from V and 9 from J; bases not matched to a gene: 12. CDR3 length: 16 amino acids. Germline loops: CDR1 SGHDT, CDR2 YYEEEE.

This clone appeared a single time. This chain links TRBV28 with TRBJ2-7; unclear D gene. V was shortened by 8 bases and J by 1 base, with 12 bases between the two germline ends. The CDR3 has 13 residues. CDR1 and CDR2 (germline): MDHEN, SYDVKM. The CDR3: CASSPSASYEQYF. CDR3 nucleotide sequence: TGTGCCAGCTCCCCCTCGGCTTCCTACGAGCAGTACTTC.

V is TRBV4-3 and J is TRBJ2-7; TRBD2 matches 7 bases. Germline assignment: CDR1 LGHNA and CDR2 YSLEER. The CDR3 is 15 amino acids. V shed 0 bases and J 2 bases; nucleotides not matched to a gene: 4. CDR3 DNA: TGCGCCAGCAGCCAAGATCTCGGGAGGACCTACGAGCAGTACTTC. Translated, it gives CASSQDLGRTYEQYF.

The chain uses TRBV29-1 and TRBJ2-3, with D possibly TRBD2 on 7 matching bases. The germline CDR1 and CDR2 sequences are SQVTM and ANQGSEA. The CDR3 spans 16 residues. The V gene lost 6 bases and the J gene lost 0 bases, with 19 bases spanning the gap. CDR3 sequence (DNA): TGCAGCGTGAAAGGGGGGGCCTCGGGTAGCACAGATACGCAGTATTTT. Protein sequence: CSVKGGASGSTDTQYF.

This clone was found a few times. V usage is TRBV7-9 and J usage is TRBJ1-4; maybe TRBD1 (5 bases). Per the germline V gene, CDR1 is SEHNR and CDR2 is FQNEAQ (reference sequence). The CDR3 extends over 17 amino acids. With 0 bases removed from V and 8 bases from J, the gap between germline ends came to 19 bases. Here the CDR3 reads CASSLARSGAHSEKLFF. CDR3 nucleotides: TGTGCCAGCAGCTTAGCGCGATCCGGGGCCCATTCCGAAAAACTGTTTTTT. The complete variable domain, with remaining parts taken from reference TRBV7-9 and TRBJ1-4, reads DTGVSQNPRHKITKRGQNVTFRCDPISEHNRLYWYRQTLGQGPEFLTYFQNEAQLEKSRLLSDRFSAERPKGSFSTLEIQRTEQGDSAMYLCASSLARSGAHSEKLFFGSGTQLSVL.

The CDR3 sequence: CASSLSQPDTF. The CDR3 nucleotides read TGCGCCAGCAGTCTCTCCCAACCGGACACCTTC. This rearrangement joins TRBV23-1 to TRBJ1-2, with no clear D. TRBV23-1 is treated as an ORF (open reading frame) with a function not yet certain. V dropped 4 bases and J dropped 12 bases, with 12 bases sitting between them. This CDR3 is 11 amino acids long.

In DNA, the CDR3 is TGTGCCAGCAGCTTAGAAGCGGCGGGAGAACGGTATTTT. It encodes CASSLEAAGERYF. The chain carries TRBV11-2 and TRBJ2-3, with 7 bases lining up with TRBD2. Per germline, CDR1 SGHAT and CDR2 FQNNGV. The CDR3 is 13 residues long. V lost 0 bases, J lost 14 bases, and 8 bases stayed unmatched.

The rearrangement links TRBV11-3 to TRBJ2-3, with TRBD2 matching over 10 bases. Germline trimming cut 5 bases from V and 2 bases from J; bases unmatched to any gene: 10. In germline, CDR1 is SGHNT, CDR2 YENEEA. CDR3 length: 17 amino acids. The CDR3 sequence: CASSLAWTSGNTDTQYF. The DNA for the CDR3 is TGTGCCAGCAGCCTCGCTTGGACTAGCGGAAACACAGATACGCAGTATTTT.

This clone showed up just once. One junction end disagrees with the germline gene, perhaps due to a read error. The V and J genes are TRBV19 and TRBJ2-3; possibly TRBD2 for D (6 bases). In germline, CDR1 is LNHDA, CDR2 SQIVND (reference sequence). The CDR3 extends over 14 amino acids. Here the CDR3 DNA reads TGTACCAGTAGATCTCTGGGGGGAACAGATACGCAGTATTTT. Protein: CTSRSLGGTDTQYF. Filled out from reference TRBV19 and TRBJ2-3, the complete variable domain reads DGGITQSPKYLFRKEGQNVTLSCEQNLNHDAMYWYRQDPGQGLRLIYYSQIVNDFQKGDIAEGYSVSREKKESFPLTVTSAQKNPTAFYLCTSRSLGGTDTQYFGPGTRLTVL.

CDR3 sequence: CASSWTGSYSPLHF. The CDR3 DNA is TGTGCCAGCAGCTGGACAGGGAGTTACTCACCCCTCCACTTT. The rearrangement links TRBV11-2 to TRBJ1-6; 8 bases are shared with TRBD1. Germline CDR1 and CDR2: SGHAT and FQNNGV. Trimming at V came to 4 bases and at J to 10 bases, leaving 6 bases not matched to a gene. The CDR3 is 14 amino acids.

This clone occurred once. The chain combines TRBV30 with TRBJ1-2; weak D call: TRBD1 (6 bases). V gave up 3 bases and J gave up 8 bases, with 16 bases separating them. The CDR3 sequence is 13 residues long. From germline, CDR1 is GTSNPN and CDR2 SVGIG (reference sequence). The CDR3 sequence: CAWSAQTGQGYTF. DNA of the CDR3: TGTGCCTGGAGCGCGCAGACAGGACAGGGCTACACCTTC.

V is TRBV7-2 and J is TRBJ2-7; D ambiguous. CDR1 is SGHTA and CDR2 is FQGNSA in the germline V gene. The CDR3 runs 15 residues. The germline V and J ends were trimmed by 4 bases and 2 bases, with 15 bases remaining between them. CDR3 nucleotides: TGTGCCAGCAGCTCGTGGGTCGGACCAGCCTACGAGCAGTACTTC. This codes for CASSSWVGPAYEQYF.

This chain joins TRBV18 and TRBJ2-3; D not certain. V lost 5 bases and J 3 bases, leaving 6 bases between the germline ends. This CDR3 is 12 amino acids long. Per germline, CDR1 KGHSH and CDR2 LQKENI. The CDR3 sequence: CASSSSTDTQYF. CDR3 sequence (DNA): TGTGCCAGCTCATCCTCTACAGATACGCAGTATTTT.

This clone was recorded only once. The CDR3 nucleotides read TGCGCCAGCAGTTCCCGGCAGGGGAGTAATGAAAAACTGTTTTTT. Translating gives CASSSRQGSNEKLFF. V gene TRBV5-1 combines with J gene TRBJ1-4; D may be TRBD1 (6 bases). The V gene's germline CDR1 is SGHRS and CDR2 YFSETQ. This CDR3 comprises 15 residues. The ends were cut back, 5 bases at V and 4 bases at J, with 15 bases in the middle.